The clone carrying this TCR beta chain was found many times. Its antigen is undetermined. The CDR3 sequence is 14 residues long. The germline V gene has CDR1 DFQATT and CDR2 SNEGSKA (reference sequence). J gave up 8 bases and V 0 bases, and 6 bases lay outside the gene matches. RNA transcripts served as the template for amplifying TCR beta CDR3 regions. During a first-round RT-PCR of the TCR CDR3, the HTBI primer set was used. TCRdb re-derived calls from the multiplex PCR reads in MiXCR, one entry per CDR3 protein. This sample has fewer than 400,000 distinct CDR3 sequences; about a sixth occur once, and the top ten carry 25% to 30%. The source of the sample is a study of T cells in Graves' hyperthyroidism and ophthalmopathy. About the research overall: At the time of initial diagnosis and before any treatment, peripheral blood was collected.

First hyperthyroidism diagnosis is when the blood sample was obtained, before any ophthalmopathy symptoms. Findings of the study overall: Most clonotypes that expanded in the thyroid above 0.001 also showed up in blood. A median around 6.4 months before onset, the model predicted ophthalmopathy.

The genes are TRBV20-1 and TRBJ2-1; 8 bases line up with TRBD2. The sequence was obtained from a woman under 30 with Graves' hyperthyroidism that later progressed to Graves' ophthalmopathy. The source material was blood. The CDR3 coding sequence is TGCAGTGCTAGAGACCTCGCGGGAGGCTATGAGCAGTTCTTC. Translating gives CSARDLAGGYEQFF.